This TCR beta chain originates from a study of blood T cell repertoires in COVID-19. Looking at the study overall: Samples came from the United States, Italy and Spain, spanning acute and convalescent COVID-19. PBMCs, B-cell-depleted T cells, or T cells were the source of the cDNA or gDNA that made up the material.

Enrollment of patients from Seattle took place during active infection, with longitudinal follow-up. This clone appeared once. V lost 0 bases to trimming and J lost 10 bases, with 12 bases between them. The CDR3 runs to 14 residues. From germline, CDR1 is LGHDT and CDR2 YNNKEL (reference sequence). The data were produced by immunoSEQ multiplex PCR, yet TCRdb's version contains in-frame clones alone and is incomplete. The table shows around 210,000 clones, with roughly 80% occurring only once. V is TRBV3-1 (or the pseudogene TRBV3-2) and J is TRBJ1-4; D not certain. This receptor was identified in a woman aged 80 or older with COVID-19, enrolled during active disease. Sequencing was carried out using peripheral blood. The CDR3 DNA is TGTGCCAGCAGCCAAGAACGAGCTGGTGGAAAACTGTTTTTT. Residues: CASSQERAGGKLFF.